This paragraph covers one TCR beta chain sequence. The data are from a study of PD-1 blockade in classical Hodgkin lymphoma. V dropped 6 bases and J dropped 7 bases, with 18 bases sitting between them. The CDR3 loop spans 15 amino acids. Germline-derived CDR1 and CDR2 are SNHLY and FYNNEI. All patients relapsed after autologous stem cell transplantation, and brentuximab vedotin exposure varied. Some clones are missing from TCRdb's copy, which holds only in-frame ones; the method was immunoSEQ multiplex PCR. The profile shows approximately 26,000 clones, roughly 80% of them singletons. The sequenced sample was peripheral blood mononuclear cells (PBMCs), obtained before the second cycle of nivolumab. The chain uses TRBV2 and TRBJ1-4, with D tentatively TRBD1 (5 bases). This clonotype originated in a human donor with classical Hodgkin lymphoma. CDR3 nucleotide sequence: TGTGCCAGCAGCGGGACGGGCTCGGAGGGTGAAAAACTGTTTTTT. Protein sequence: CASSGTGSEGEKLFF.